The 29 T cell receptor beta chains reported below all come from one sample, sequenced in a study of CD8+ T cells in alopecia areata. RNA extraction was followed by reverse transcription into cDNA, which acted as the sequencing template. Method: immunoSEQ multiplex PCR; TCRdb's copy keeps in-frame clones and lacks some. This sample has approximately 300,000 clones, each found more than once. Scientists pooled cutaneous lymph node cells and sorted them on CD4, CD8alpha, NKG2D, NKG2ACE and other markers. The source material was CD4+ T cells sorted from a lymph node. These receptors originate from a C3H/HeJ mouse with alopecia areata. The MHC haplotype of the strain is H2-k.

This clone was detected a few times. The gene names here belong to mouse. The CDR3 end is not reached by the read, which stops 4 residues before it; the germline J gene fills it in. This rearrangement joins TRBV4 to TRBJ2-5; D is perhaps TRBD1 (6 bases). Germline lookup yields CDR1 LGHDT and CDR2 YNNKQL (reference sequence). The CDR3 sequence is 13 residues long. The CDR3 loop reads CASSHRAPDTQYF. The sequenced part of the CDR3 DNA is TGTGCCAGCAGCCACAGGGCCCCAGAC.

This clone appeared many times. Mouse germline and gene names are used. The read ends 4 residues shy of where the CDR3 ends; the end is completed using the germline J gene. This sequence joins TRBV1 and TRBJ2-2; D remains ambiguous. The V end lost 1 base, the J end lost 4 bases, and 7 bases lay between the germline ends. The CDR3 is 14 amino acids. Looked up from germline, CDR1 is NSQYPW and CDR2 is LRSPGD (reference sequence). The CDR3 region is CTCSAGESTGQLYF. The sequenced CDR3 bases are TGCACCTGCAGTGCAGGGGAAAGCACCGGG.

This clone was found a few times. Any gene name here is a mouse gene name. With the read ending 4 residues before the CDR3 end, the germline J gene is used to fill in that end. The sample has other DNA sequences that encode this CDR3 too. V usage is TRBV13-1 and J usage is TRBJ2-7; 11 bases are a match to TRBD2. Looked up from germline, CDR1 is NSHNY and CDR2 is SYGAGN. V lost 3 bases to trimming and J lost 1 base; unmatched junction nucleotides: 0. CDR3 length equals 14 residues. CDR3 DNA, as far as it was read: TGTGCCAGCAGTGGGACTGGGGGGTCCTAT. The encoded protein is CASSGTGGSY. In full, the CDR3 is CASSGTGGSYEQYF.

Worth noting for this clone: The gene symbols are mouse symbols. The read gets to within 3 residues of the CDR3 end, and the germline J gene fills in the rest. The chain combines TRBV19 with TRBJ1-6, with 9 nucleotides matching TRBD1. TRBJ1-6 is treated as an ORF (open reading frame) with a function not yet certain. CDR1 FNHDT and CDR2 SITEND come from the germline V gene (reference sequence). The CDR3 extends over 16 amino acids. The V and J ends lost 2 bases and 2 bases, in that order; junction bases with no gene match: 2. CDR3 DNA (partial): TGTGCCAGCAGTATGGGACAGGGACCCTATAATTCGCCC. It yields the protein CASSMGQGPYNSP. The CDR3 in its entirety is CASSMGQGPYNSPLYF.

Notes on this clone: Germline and genes: mouse. The CDR3 region is CASSIAGTHNYAEQFF. Partial CDR3 DNA: TGTGCCAGCAGTATAGCCGGGACTCATAACTATGCT. The chain recombines TRBV19 with TRBJ2-1, with D possibly TRBD2 on 6 matching bases. The CDR3 end is not reached by the read, which stops 4 residues before it; the germline J gene fills it in. CDR1 FNHDT and CDR2 SITEND come from the germline V gene (reference sequence). The CDR3 is 16 amino acids. V lost 0 bases to trimming and J lost 0 bases, with 10 bases between them.

This clone was counted only a few times. Gene names follow the mouse nomenclature. Sequencing ends 4 residues short of the CDR3 end; the germline J gene provides the rest. The J gene is TRBJ1-1, the V gene TRBV5; D is unclear. The CDR3 is 14 amino acids. V lost 2 bases and J lost 0, with 7 bases in between. The V gene's germline CDR1 is LGHNA and CDR2 YNLKQL (reference sequence). The sequenced CDR3 bases are TGTGCCAGCAGCCAAACAGTTGCAAACACA. Translation gives CASSQTVANT. The whole CDR3 reads CASSQTVANTEVFF.

With respect to this clone: Germline and genes: mouse. The CDR3 end lies 4 residues beyond the end of the read and is filled in from the germline J gene. The chain recombines TRBV19 with TRBJ2-1; perhaps TRBD1 as D (6 bases). Germline V gene data show CDR1 as FNHDT and CDR2 as SITEND (reference sequence). Deletions cut 5 bases from V and 0 bases from J, with 12 bases between. The CDR3 has 15 residues. The CDR3 protein is CASRRDKYNYAEQFF. The CDR3 DNA, read in part, is TGTGCCAGCAGGCGGGACAAATATAACTATGCT. Combining the CDR3 with reference TRBV19 and TRBJ2-1 gives the whole variable domain GGIITQTPKFLIGQEGQKLTLKCQQNFNHDTMYWYRQDSGKGLRLIYYSITENDLQKGDLSEGYDASREKKSSFSLTVTSAQKNEMAVFLCASRRDKYNYAEQFFGPGTRLTVL.

In its sample, this clone was seen a few times. Germline and genes: mouse. The DNA ends 3 residues before the CDR3 does, and the rest of the CDR3 is filled in from the germline J gene. The same CDR3 arises from other DNA sequences in this sample as well. The V call is TRBV19, the J call TRBJ1-6; D is unclear. TRBJ1-6 is classed as an ORF, of uncertain function. The CDR3 has 15 residues. Germline-derived CDR1 and CDR2 are FNHDT and SITEND (reference sequence). The V end was cut by 1 base, the J end by 1 base, with 6 bases between. CDR3 amino acids: CASSIKGSYNSPLYF. The sequenced CDR3 bases are TGTGCCAGCAGTATAAAAGGGTCCTATAATTCGCCC.

This clone occurred a few times. Gene names and germline match the mouse. The observed sequence ends 4 residues before the CDR3 terminus, with the missing tail filled in from the germline J gene. Other DNA sequences in the sample encode the same CDR3. The V call is TRBV1, the J call TRBJ1-1; 7 positions match TRBD1. CDR3 length: 16 amino acids. Looked up from germline, CDR1 is NSQYPW and CDR2 is LRSPGD (reference sequence). Unmatched junction bases numbered 4, after V lost 0 bases and J lost 0 bases. CDR3 residues: CTCSADLGTANTEVFF. The sequenced CDR3 bases are TGCACCTGCAGTGCAGATTTGGGGACAGCAAACACA.

This clone was seen a few times. Mouse gene names and germline throughout. The sequenced fragment ends 4 residues before the CDR3 boundary, so the rest is inferred from the germline J gene. The V call is TRBV19, the J call TRBJ2-1; D may be TRBD1 (6 bases). Germline V gene data show CDR1 as FNHDT and CDR2 as SITEND (reference sequence). With 3 bases removed from V and 3 bases from J, the gap between germline ends came to 7 bases. The CDR3 sequence is 13 residues long. The chain's CDR3 is CASSKGGYAEQFF. The DNA read from the CDR3 is TGTGCCAGCAGTAAAGGGGGCTATGCT.

This clone has a handful of counts. Gene labels here are mouse ones. Read coverage stops 4 residues before the CDR3 terminus; the germline J gene supplies the remainder. At the DNA level, this CDR3 is encoded by other sequences in the same sample as well. This rearrangement joins TRBV31 to TRBJ1-2; 7 nucleotides line up with TRBD1. The V segment lost 3 bases and the J segment 2 bases; nucleotides outside the gene matches: 0. This CDR3 contains 12 residues. CDR1 and CDR2 from the germline V gene are GKSSPN and SITVG. This chain's CDR3 is CAWRTGNSDYTF. The covered CDR3 bases are TGTGCCTGGAGGACAGGGAACTCC.

This clone has just a few counts. Mouse gene names apply. Read data end 4 residues before the CDR3 end; the end is taken from the germline J gene. V is TRBV3 and J is TRBJ2-1, with 9 bases lining up with TRBD1. CDR3 length equals 16 residues. Looked up from germline, CDR1 is SNHLY and CDR2 is FYNGKV (reference sequence). Losses at the gene ends were 1 base for V and 1 base for J; bases not matched to a gene: 2. The CDR3 region is CASSLVGTGNYAEQFF. The part of the CDR3 DNA that was read is TGTGCCAGCAGCTTAGTTGGGACAGGGAACTATGCT.

A note on this clone: A much bigger clone sits one base away, suggesting this may be a read error. Gene names follow the mouse nomenclature. The read is 4 residues too short to cover the CDR3 end, so that end is filled in from the germline J gene. The chain uses TRBV19 and TRBJ2-7; a possible D gene is TRBD1 (6 bases). CDR1 is FNHDT and CDR2 is SITEND in the germline V gene (reference sequence). The CDR3 is made up of 14 amino acids. V lost 1 base and J 0 bases, leaving 8 bases between the germline ends. Partial CDR3 DNA: TGTGCCAGCAGTATAAGGGGGATCTCCTAT. It yields the protein CASSIRGISY. The whole CDR3 sequence reads CASSIRGISYEQYF. Full variable domain (missing parts from reference TRBV19 and TRBJ2-7): GGIITQTPKFLIGQEGQKLTLKCQQNFNHDTMYWYRQDSGKGLRLIYYSITENDLQKGDLSEGYDASREKKSSFSLTVTSAQKNEMAVFLCASSIRGISYEQYFGPGTRLTVL.

This clone has a handful of counts. Mouse germline and gene names are used. With the read ending 4 residues before the CDR3 end, the germline J gene is used to fill in that end. This chain links TRBV13-3 with TRBJ1-1; the match to TRBD1 covers 7 bases. The CDR3 loop spans 13 amino acids. The V gene end was trimmed by 2 bases and the J gene end by 4 bases; junction bases not matched to a gene: 2. Germline lookup yields CDR1 NNHDY and CDR2 SYVADS. The part of the CDR3 DNA that was read is TGTGCCAGCAGTGAGGGACAGTTCACA. Protein: CASSEGQFT. The whole CDR3 protein reads CASSEGQFTEVFF.

Notes on this clone: All gene names here are mouse names. Read coverage stops 4 residues before the CDR3 terminus; the germline J gene supplies the remainder. The chain links TRBV19 to TRBJ2-2, with 7 bases matching TRBD1. Germline CDR1 is FNHDT and CDR2 is SITEND (reference sequence). V was clipped by 4 bases and J by 6 bases; unmatched bases: 3. CDR3 length: 13 residues. This chain's CDR3 is CASSADRSGQLYF. The part of the CDR3 DNA that was read is TGTGCCAGCAGTGCGGACAGGTCCGGG.

This clone was detected a few times. Mouse gene names and germline throughout. The sequenced fragment ends 4 residues before the CDR3 boundary, so the rest is inferred from the germline J gene. The chain is built from TRBV31 and TRBJ2-5; TRBD2 matches at 8 bases. The CDR3 is 12 amino acids. With 8 bases clipped from V and 3 bases from J, the junction kept 4 bases outside the gene matches. From germline, CDR1 is GKSSPN and CDR2 SITVG. CDR3 in amino acids: CAVDWVQDTQYF. The DNA read from the CDR3 is TGTGCCGTGGACTGGGTACAAGAC.

With regard to this clone: These gene names are mouse names. The DNA ends 4 residues before the CDR3 does, and the rest of the CDR3 is filled in from the germline J gene. The chain joins TRBV13-2 to TRBJ2-7, with TRBD2 matching 11 bases. Germline values: CDR1 NNHNN, CDR2 SYGAGS (reference sequence). This CDR3 spans 14 amino acids. This CDR3 reads CASGLLGGRDEQYF. The DNA read from the CDR3 is TGTGCCAGCGGGTTACTGGGGGGGCGCGAT.

Comment on this clone: Gene names denote mouse genes. The CDR3 spells CASKQNSYNSPLYF. The sequenced part of the CDR3 DNA is TGTGCCAGCAAGCAGAATTCCTATAATTCGCCC. The genes are TRBV19 and TRBJ1-6; the D is unclear. The CDR3 extends 3 residues past the end of the read, so its final part is completed from the germline J gene. TRBJ1-6 is sorted into the ORF group, with uncertain function. This CDR3 is 14 amino acids long. CDR1 and CDR2 (germline): FNHDT, SITEND (reference sequence). Trimming took off 6 bases at V and 0 bases at J, with 7 bases between the two ends.

Points on this clone: This may stem from a read error, because a much larger clone lies one nucleotide away. Mouse names are used for the genes. Read sequence stops 4 residues before the CDR3 end, and the germline J gene provides the missing end. The chain joins TRBV2 to TRBJ2-3; TRBD1 might be the D (6 bases). Germline V lookup: CDR1 LGHNA, CDR2 YSYQKL. The length of the CDR3 is 15 residues. V lost 1 base and J lost 0, with 8 bases in between. The part of the CDR3 DNA that was read is TGTGCCAGCAGCCAAGGGACAGCTAGTGCAGAA. Protein: CASSQGTASAE. The whole CDR3 is CASSQGTASAETLYF.

To note about this clone: The gene symbols are mouse symbols. The missing CDR3 end, 4 residues past where the read stops, is filled in from the germline J gene. The genes are TRBV13-3 and TRBJ2-5; 9 bases match TRBD2. Unmatched junction bases numbered 6, after V lost 4 bases and J lost 3 bases. This CDR3 has 15 residues. Germline values: CDR1 NNHDY, CDR2 SYVADS. CDR3 DNA (partial): TGTGCCAGCAGTCGACCGGGACTGGGACAAGAC. Translating it yields CASSRPGLGQD. The full CDR3 is CASSRPGLGQDTQYF. Looking up the rest from reference TRBV13-3 and TRBJ2-5 gives the full variable domain: EAAVTQSPRSKVAVTGGKVTLSCHQTNNHDYMYWYRQDTGHGLRLIHYSYVADSTEKGDIPDGYKASRPSQENFSLILELASLSQTAVYFCASSRPGLGQDTQYFGPGTRLLVL.

This clone has just a few counts. Genes and germline come from the mouse. The CDR3 end is not reached by the read, which stops 4 residues before it; the germline J gene fills it in. J is TRBJ2-7 and V is TRBV1; 10 bases agree with TRBD2. Germline V gene sequence: CDR1 NSQYPW, CDR2 LRSPGD (reference sequence). The length of the CDR3 is 16 residues. The V gene end was trimmed by 2 bases and the J gene end by 0 bases; junction bases not matched to a gene: 4. Partial CDR3 DNA: TGCACCTGCAGTGCACCTCTGGGGGGGCGCTCCTAT. Its translation is CTCSAPLGGRSY. The whole CDR3 sequence reads CTCSAPLGGRSYEQYF.

In the case of this clone: Gene names are mouse gene names. The CDR3 end lies 4 residues beyond the end of the read and is filled in from the germline J gene. Other DNA variants within this sample encode the same CDR3. The J gene is TRBJ2-7, the V gene TRBV13-3; D remains ambiguous. Trimming took 4 bases from V and 3 from J, leaving 8 bases between them. CDR1 is NNHDY and CDR2 is SYVADS in the germline V gene. This CDR3 contains 12 residues. The CDR3 loop reads CASSPDNYEQYF. The DNA read from the CDR3 is TGTGCCAGCAGTCCAGACAACTAT.

A note on this clone: Genes and germline come from the mouse. Read data end 4 residues before the CDR3 end; the end is taken from the germline J gene. This sample includes further DNA sequences coding for the same CDR3. The chain has TRBV13-2 and TRBJ2-3; 7 bases line up with TRBD2. Germline V lookup: CDR1 NNHNN, CDR2 SYGAGS (reference sequence). V shed 5 bases, J shed 1 base, and the junction held 1 base outside the gene matches. The CDR3 contains 13 residues. Here the CDR3 reads CASGLGGAETLYF. The sequenced CDR3 bases are TGTGCCAGCGGCCTGGGGGGTGCAGAA.

With regard to this clone: Genes and germline are mouse. The CDR3 goes on 4 residues after the read ends, and that part is filled in from the germline J gene. V usage is TRBV12-1 and J usage is TRBJ1-2, with TRBD1 matching over 7 bases. The V gene's germline CDR1 is SGHSN and CDR2 HYEKVE. This CDR3 spans 14 amino acids. V was clipped by 4 bases and J by 3 bases; unmatched bases: 7. CDR3 loop: CASSPTGRDSDYTF. The sequenced part of the CDR3 DNA is TGTGCCAGCTCCCCGACAGGGAGGGACTCC.

This clone has just a few counts. Gene names refer to mouse genes. The missing CDR3 end, 4 residues past where the read stops, is filled in from the germline J gene. The rearrangement links TRBV5 to TRBJ1-2, with TRBD1 matching 10 bases. CDR1 and CDR2 from the germline V gene are LGHNA and YNLKQL (reference sequence). V shed 1 base, J shed 2 bases, and the junction held 1 base outside the gene matches. This CDR3 comprises 15 residues. The part of the CDR3 DNA that was read is TGTGCCAGCAGCCAAGCGACAGGGGGCAACTCC. It codes for CASSQATGGNS. The CDR3 in full is CASSQATGGNSDYTF.

This clone has more than one count but fewer than ten. Gene names refer to mouse genes. The read terminates 4 residues ahead of where the CDR3 ends, so the germline J gene completes it. V is TRBV4 and J is TRBJ1-2, with TRBD1 matching 7 bases. This CDR3 has 13 residues. Germline V gene data show CDR1 as LGHDT and CDR2 as YNNKQL (reference sequence). CDR3 amino acids: CASSRQGRSDYTF. CDR3 DNA (partial): TGTGCCAGCAGCCGACAGGGCCGATCC.

This clone was found a few times. The germline and genes are mouse ones. CDR3 region: CASSEGQGKGYNSPLYF. Incomplete CDR3 DNA: TGTGCCAGCAGTGAGGGACAGGGAAAGGGCTATAATTCGCCC. This chain links TRBV13-3 with TRBJ1-6; 9 nucleotides line up with TRBD1. The CDR3 extends 3 residues past the end of the read, so its final part is completed from the germline J gene. TRBJ1-6 is an ORF, with its function uncertain. The CDR3 runs 17 residues. The germline V gene encodes CDR1 NNHDY and CDR2 SYVADS. V lost 2 bases, J lost 3 bases, and 6 bases stayed unmatched.

A word on this clone: The genes and germline here are from mouse. The read falls 4 residues short of the CDR3 end, and the missing part is taken from the germline J gene. The genes are TRBV14 and TRBJ2-3; D might be TRBD1 (5 bases). CDR1 SGHDT and CDR2 FRDEAV come from the germline V gene. V was trimmed by 2 bases and J by 0 bases, leaving 10 bases between them. The CDR3 has 15 residues. The sequenced part of the CDR3 DNA is TGTGCCAGCAGTTTTCCCGGACAAAGTGCAGAA. This encodes CASSFPGQSAE. The complete CDR3 sequence is CASSFPGQSAETLYF.

In the case of this clone: The gene names given are mouse names. The sequence runs out 4 residues before the end of the CDR3; the remainder is reconstructed from the germline J gene. The J gene is TRBJ2-2, the V gene TRBV19; a weak D match, TRBD1 (6 bases). Germline V gene lookup returns CDR1 FNHDT and CDR2 SITEND (reference sequence). The ends were cut back, 5 bases at V and 2 bases at J, with 13 bases in the middle. This CDR3 has 15 amino acids. The sequenced CDR3 bases are TGTGCCAGCAGGGAACAGGGTCGGAACACCGGG. Translated, it gives CASREQGRNTG. The full-length CDR3 reads as CASREQGRNTGQLYF. The entire variable domain, with the rest obtained from reference TRBV19 and TRBJ2-2, is as follows: GGIITQTPKFLIGQEGQKLTLKCQQNFNHDTMYWYRQDSGKGLRLIYYSITENDLQKGDLSEGYDASREKKSSFSLTVTSAQKNEMAVFLCASREQGRNTGQLYFGEGSKLTVL.